This T cell receptor beta chain was identified during a study of blood T cell repertoires in COVID-19. Study-wide context: Acute and convalescent COVID-19 samples came from the United States, Italy and Spain. T cells, B-cell-depleted T cells, or PBMCs supplied cDNA or gDNA.

CDR3 size: 14 residues. Germline values: CDR1 ENHRY, CDR2 SYGVKD. Losses at the gene ends were 2 bases for V and 3 bases for J; bases not matched to a gene: 2. As handled by the study authors: Quantification of nucleated cells was approximated via reference gene primer amplification. TCRdb keeps only in-frame clones here, not all; method: immunoSEQ multiplex PCR. The V and J calls and the clone size are those of that table, but D and trimming were determined from the DNA. The table lists about 40,000 clones, around 87% of them singletons. The chain uses TRBV10-3 and TRBJ2-7; TRBD1 agrees at 9 bases. The sequenced material came from peripheral blood. The receptor's source is a man aged 50 or older in a cohort sampled during active COVID-19. CDR3: CAISEGTGHYEQYF. The CDR3, as DNA: TGTGCCATCAGTGAGGGGACAGGGCACTACGAGCAGTACTTC.